Shown below are 11 T cell receptor beta chains from a single sample sequenced in a study of cytomegalovirus exposure and HLA in healthy donors. Produced via immunoSEQ multiplex PCR; TCRdb's table is partial and in-frame only. The table records around 190,000 clones, approximately 86% of them present only once. What was sequenced was PBMCs. The receptors were gathered from a man aged 25-45 years in good health and CMV-seropositive.

The CDR3 here is CASRETGNNQPQHF. Here the CDR3 DNA reads TGCGCCAGCAGGGAGACAGGGAACAATCAGCCCCAGCATTTT. The V and J genes are TRBV4-1 and TRBJ1-5, with 7 positions matching TRBD1. Germline lookup yields CDR1 MGHRA and CDR2 YSYEKL. This CDR3 has 14 amino acids. V shed 6 bases, J shed 3 bases, and the junction held 5 bases outside the gene matches.

The rearrangement uses TRBV4-1 and TRBJ2-7, with TRBD1 matching 8 bases. CDR1 is MGHRA, CDR2 YSYEKL, per germline. J lost 3 bases, V lost 3 bases, and 10 bases had no gene match. There are 16 residues in the CDR3. The CDR3 loop is CASSQDSVTGDYEQYF. CDR3 nucleotides: TGCGCCAGCAGCCAGGACAGTGTGACAGGGGACTACGAGCAGTACTTC.

Only one count was recorded for this clone. V gene TRBV29-1 combines with J gene TRBJ1-1; D possibly corresponds to TRBD1 (6 bases). CDR1 is SQVTM, CDR2 ANQGSEA, per germline. V was trimmed by 0 bases and J by 4 bases, leaving 18 bases between them. The CDR3 runs 16 residues. CDR3 DNA: TGCAGCGTTGAAGATCGGGGGGGCGTCGTGGGCACTGAAGCTTTCTTT. Amino acids: CSVEDRGGVVGTEAFF. The full variable domain, rest sourced from reference TRBV29-1 and TRBJ1-1, is SAVISQKPSRDICQRGTSLTIQCQVDSQVTMMFWYRQQPGQSLTLIATANQGSEATYESGFVIDKFPISRPNLTFSTLTVSNMSPEDSSIYLCSVEDRGGVVGTEAFFGQGTRLTVV.

The chain combines TRBV6-5 with TRBJ2-3; D ambiguous. Trimming removed 6 bases from V and 2 bases from J, with 9 bases in between. The CDR3 contains 13 residues. Germline loops: CDR1 MNHEY, CDR2 SVGAGI. The CDR3, as DNA: TGTGCCAGCAGCAGACGGCCCACAGATACGCAGTATTTT. Residues: CASSRRPTDTQYF.

The chain has TRBV9 and TRBJ2-5; D is ambiguous. CDR3 size: 13 residues. The V gene lost 4 bases and the J gene lost 3 bases, with 10 bases spanning the gap. In germline, CDR1 is SGDLS, CDR2 YYNGEE. The CDR3 DNA sequence: TGTGCCAGCAGCCCACCCCTGGAAGAGACCCAGTACTTC. Encoded protein: CASSPPLEETQYF.

The chain carries TRBV7-3 and TRBJ2-1; D is undetermined. Between the trimmed V and J ends, which lost 2 bases and 4 bases, there was a span of 18 bases. The germline gives CDR1 SGHTA, CDR2 FQGTGA. There are 17 residues in the CDR3. The CDR3 DNA sequence: TGTGCCAGCAGCTTATTAGGTGGCAGCAGACTGTACAATGAGCAGTTCTTC. This encodes CASSLLGGSRLYNEQFF.

The chain carries TRBV5-6 and TRBJ1-2; D uncertain. The germline gives CDR1 SGHDT, CDR2 YYEEEE. CDR3 length: 15 residues. V was cut by 4 bases and J by 8 bases, with 21 bases left in between. CDR3 amino acids: CASSDAPAKAHGYTF. The CDR3 DNA reads as TGTGCCAGCAGCGACGCCCCGGCGAAGGCTCACGGCTACACCTTC. Filled out from reference TRBV5-6 and TRBJ1-2, the complete variable domain reads DAGVTQSPTHLIKTRGQQVTLRCSPKSGHDTVSWYQQALGQGPQFIFQYYEEEERQRGNFPDRFSGHQFPNYSSELNVNALLLGDSALYLCASSDAPAKAHGYTFGSGTRLTVV.

V usage is TRBV6-5 and J usage is TRBJ2-1, with 9 positions matching TRBD2. The J segment lost 2 bases and the V segment lost 8 bases, leaving 1 base of the junction unmatched. The CDR3 covers 13 residues. Germline V gene lookup returns CDR1 MNHEY and CDR2 SVGAGI. As DNA, the CDR3 is TGTGCCAGCGGGACTAGCCCCTACAATGAGCAGTTCTTC. It translates to CASGTSPYNEQFF.

The V call is TRBV10-1, the J call TRBJ2-3; tentatively, D is TRBD2 (5 bases). Trimming cost V 7 bases and J 4 bases, with 18 bases left between them. CDR1 and CDR2 from the germline V gene are WNHNN and SYGVQD (reference sequence). This CDR3 region has 15 residues. The CDR3 here is CASTCGSVVADTQYF. For the CDR3, the DNA is TGCGCCAGCACCTGTGGTAGCGTGGTGGCAGATACGCAGTATTTT.

J is TRBJ2-5 and V is TRBV5-6, with unresolved D. CDR3 length: 13 amino acids. V was pared by 2 bases and J by 2 bases, with 7 bases between. The germline V gene encodes CDR1 SGHDT and CDR2 YYEEEE. The CDR3 DNA reads as TGTGCCAGCAGCTTATGGCAGCAAGAGACCCAGTACTTC. Translation gives CASSLWQQETQYF.

The chain combines TRBV4-3 with TRBJ1-4; possible D gene TRBD1, 5 bases. With 5 bases removed from V and 2 bases from J, the gap between germline ends came to 12 bases. The CDR3 totals 15 residues. CDR1 is LGHNA, CDR2 YSLEER, per germline. The CDR3 reads CASSDQGSTNEKLFF. The CDR3 coding sequence is TGCGCCAGCAGCGATCAGGGATCGACTAATGAAAAACTGTTTTTT.